This is a list of T cell receptor beta chains from one sample in a study of spatial heterogeneity in lung cancer. Via MiXCR, TCRdb re-called the 5' RACE reads, giving one row per CDR3 protein. The table shows tens of thousands of distinct CDR3 sequences, with about 4.6% occurring only once. The material sequenced was PBMCs, taken at surgery. The origin of the receptors is a male donor with early-stage non-small cell lung cancer. Each CDR3 is given with its conserved first and last residue. Fields, in order: D gene, J gene, clone size, V gene, CDR3 protein, CDR3 DNA. The D gene is left open where the match is weak. Each size is how often the clone was seen (once, few, many) or a class if it is expanded.

.	TRBJ1-6	few	TRBV2	CASSEALGQANSPLHF	TGTGCCAGCAGTGAAGCGTTGGGGCAGGCTAATTCACCCCTCCACTTT
.	TRBJ2-7	many	TRBV14	CASSQDKRAEVSRDEQYF	TGTGCCAGCAGCCAAGATAAAAGGGCAGAAGTAAGTCGTGACGAGCAGTACTTC
TRBD1	TRBJ2-5	many	TRBV7-2	CASSLGTGPETQYF	TGTGCCAGCAGCCTAGGGACAGGGCCAGAGACCCAGTACTTC
TRBD1	TRBJ1-1	many	TRBV6-6	CASSRQGEAFF	TGTGCCAGCAGCCGACAGGGGGAAGCTTTCTTT
TRBD1	TRBJ1-1	many	TRBV11-3	CASSLDRQGRNTEAFF	TGTGCCAGCAGCTTAGATCGACAGGGCAGGAACACTGAAGCTTTCTTT
TRBD1	TRBJ2-7	many	TRBV28	CASGTGPEQYF	TGTGCCAGCGGGACAGGGCCCGAGCAGTACTTC
.	TRBJ1-6	medium-sized	TRBV7-9	CASSLEDSPLHF	TGTGCCAGCAGCTTAGAGGATTCACCCCTCCACTTT
TRBD2	TRBJ2-7	many	TRBV27	CASRGGGYEQYF	TGTGCCAGCAGGGGCGGGGGCTACGAGCAGTACTTC
TRBD2	TRBJ2-7	many	TRBV6-1	CASSERVAGGEQYF	TGTGCCAGCAGTGAAAGGGTAGCGGGCGGCGAGCAGTACTTC
.	TRBJ1-6	many	TRBV3-1	CAIQQESSYNSPLHF	TGTGCCATTCAGCAGGAGAGCTCCTATAATTCACCCCTCCACTTT
.	TRBJ2-7	many	TRBV20-1	CSASPRIPDHYEQYF	TGCAGTGCTAGCCCTCGTATTCCCGACCACTACGAGCAGTACTTC
TRBD2	TRBJ2-5	many	TRBV5-6	CASSLDLGIAGPQETQYF	TGTGCCAGCAGCTTGGATCTCGGGATAGCGGGACCCCAAGAGACCCAGTACTTC
.	TRBJ2-7	many	TRBV6-1	CASSDHREGSEQYF	TGTGCCAGCAGTGACCACAGGGAGGGGTCCGAGCAGTACTTC
TRBD1	TRBJ2-7	many	TRBV28	CASRQPGQGLYEQYF	TGTGCCAGCAGACAACCGGGACAGGGGCTCTACGAGCAGTACTTC